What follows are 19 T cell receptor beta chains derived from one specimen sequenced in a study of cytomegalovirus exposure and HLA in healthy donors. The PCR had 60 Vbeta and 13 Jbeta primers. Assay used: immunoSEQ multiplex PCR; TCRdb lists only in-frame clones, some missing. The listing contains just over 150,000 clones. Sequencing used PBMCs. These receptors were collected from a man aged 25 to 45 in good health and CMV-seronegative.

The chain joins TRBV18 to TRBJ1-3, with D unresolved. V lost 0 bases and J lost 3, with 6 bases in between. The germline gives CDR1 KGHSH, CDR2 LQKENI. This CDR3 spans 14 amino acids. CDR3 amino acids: CASSPPGGGNTIYF. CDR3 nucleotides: TGTGCCAGCTCACCACCGGGAGGTGGAAACACCATATATTTT.

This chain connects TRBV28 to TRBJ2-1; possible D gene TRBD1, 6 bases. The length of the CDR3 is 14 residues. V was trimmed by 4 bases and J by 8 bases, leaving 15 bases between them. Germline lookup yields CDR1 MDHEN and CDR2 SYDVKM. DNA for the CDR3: TGTGCCAGCAGTTCTGGTGGCAGGGGCTATGAGCAGTTCTTC. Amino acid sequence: CASSSGGRGYEQFF.

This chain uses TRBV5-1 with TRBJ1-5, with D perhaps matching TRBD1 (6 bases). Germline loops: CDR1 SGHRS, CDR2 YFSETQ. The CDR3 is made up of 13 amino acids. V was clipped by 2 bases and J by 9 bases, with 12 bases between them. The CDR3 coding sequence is TGCGCCAGCAGCTTACAGGGCTCCTCGCCCCAGCATTTT. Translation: CASSLQGSSPQHF.

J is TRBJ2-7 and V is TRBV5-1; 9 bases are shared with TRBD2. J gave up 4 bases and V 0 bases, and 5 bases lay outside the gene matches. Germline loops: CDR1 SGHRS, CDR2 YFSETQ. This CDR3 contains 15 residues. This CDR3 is CASSLVAGAAYEQYF. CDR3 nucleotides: TGCGCCAGCAGCTTGGTAGCGGGAGCGGCGTACGAGCAGTACTTC.

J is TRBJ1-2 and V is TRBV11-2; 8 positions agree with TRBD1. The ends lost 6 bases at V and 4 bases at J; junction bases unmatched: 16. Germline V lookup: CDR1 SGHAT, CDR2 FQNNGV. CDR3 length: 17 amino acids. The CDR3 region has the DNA TGTGCCAGCAGTACACCCGGGACAGGATCTTGGAGCTATGGCTACACCTTC. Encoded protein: CASSTPGTGSWSYGYTF.

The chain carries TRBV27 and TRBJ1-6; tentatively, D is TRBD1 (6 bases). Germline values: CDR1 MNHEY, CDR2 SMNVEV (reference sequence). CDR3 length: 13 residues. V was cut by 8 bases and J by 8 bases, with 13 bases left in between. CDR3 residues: CASRPGEYSPLHF. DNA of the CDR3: TGTGCCAGCCGACCAGGGGAATATTCACCCCTCCACTTT.

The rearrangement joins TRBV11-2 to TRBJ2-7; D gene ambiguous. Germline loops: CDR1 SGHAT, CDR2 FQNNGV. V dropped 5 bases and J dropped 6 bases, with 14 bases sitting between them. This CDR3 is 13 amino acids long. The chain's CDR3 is CASSPSTRGEQYF. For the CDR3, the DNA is TGTGCCAGCAGCCCATCCACTCGAGGCGAGCAGTACTTC.

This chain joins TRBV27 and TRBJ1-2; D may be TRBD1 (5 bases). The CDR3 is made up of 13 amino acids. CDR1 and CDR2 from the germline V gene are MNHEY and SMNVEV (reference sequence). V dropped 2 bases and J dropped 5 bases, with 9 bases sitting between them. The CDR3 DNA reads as TGTGCCAGCAGTTTAATACGGGGGTATGGCTACACCTTC. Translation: CASSLIRGYGYTF.

In DNA, the CDR3 is TGTGCCAGCAGCTTCAACAAGGGGGAATCCGACGAGCAGTACTTC. Its protein product is CASSFNKGESDEQYF. V gene TRBV9 combines with J gene TRBJ2-7; a possible D gene is TRBD1 (6 bases). The CDR3 has 15 amino acids. The germline V gene has CDR1 SGDLS and CDR2 YYNGEE. V was clipped by 4 bases and J by 5 bases, with 19 bases between them.

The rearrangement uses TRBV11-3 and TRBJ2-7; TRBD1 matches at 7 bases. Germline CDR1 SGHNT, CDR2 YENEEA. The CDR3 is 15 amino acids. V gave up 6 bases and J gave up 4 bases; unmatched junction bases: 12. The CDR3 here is CASSPTGTDNYEQYF. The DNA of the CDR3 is TGTGCCAGCAGTCCGACCGGGACAGATAATTACGAGCAGTACTTC.

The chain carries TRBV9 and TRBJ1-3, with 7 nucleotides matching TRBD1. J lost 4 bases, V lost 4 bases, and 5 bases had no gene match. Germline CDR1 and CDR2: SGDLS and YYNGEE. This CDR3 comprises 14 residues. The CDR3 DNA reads TGTGCCAGCAGCCCGACAGGGTCCGGAAACACCATATATTTT. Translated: CASSPTGSGNTIYF.

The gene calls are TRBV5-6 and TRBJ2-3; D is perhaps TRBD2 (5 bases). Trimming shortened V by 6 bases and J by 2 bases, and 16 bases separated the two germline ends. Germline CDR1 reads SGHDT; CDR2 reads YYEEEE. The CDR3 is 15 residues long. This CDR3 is CASNKKIGVTDTQYF. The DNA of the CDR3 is TGTGCCAGCAATAAAAAAATCGGGGTCACAGATACGCAGTATTTT.

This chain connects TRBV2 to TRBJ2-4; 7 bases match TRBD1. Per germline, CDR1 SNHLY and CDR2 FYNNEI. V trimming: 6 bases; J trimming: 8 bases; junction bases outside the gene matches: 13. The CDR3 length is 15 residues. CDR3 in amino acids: CASREGQPHGDIQYF. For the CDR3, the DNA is TGTGCCAGCAGAGAGGGACAGCCCCATGGGGACATTCAGTACTTC.

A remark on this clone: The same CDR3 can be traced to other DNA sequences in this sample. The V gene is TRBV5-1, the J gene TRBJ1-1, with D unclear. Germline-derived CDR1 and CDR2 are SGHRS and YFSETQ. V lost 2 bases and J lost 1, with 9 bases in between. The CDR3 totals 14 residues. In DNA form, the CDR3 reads TGCGCCAGCAGCTTTGACGGAGGGAACACTGAAGCTTTCTTT. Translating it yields CASSFDGGNTEAFF.

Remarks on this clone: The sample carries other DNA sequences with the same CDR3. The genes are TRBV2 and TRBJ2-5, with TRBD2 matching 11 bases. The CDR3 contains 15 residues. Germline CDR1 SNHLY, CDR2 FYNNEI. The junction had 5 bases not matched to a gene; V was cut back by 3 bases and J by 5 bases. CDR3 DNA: TGTGCCAGCAGTGAGCCCCTAGCGGGAGGTGAGACCCAGTACTTC. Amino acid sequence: CASSEPLAGGETQYF.

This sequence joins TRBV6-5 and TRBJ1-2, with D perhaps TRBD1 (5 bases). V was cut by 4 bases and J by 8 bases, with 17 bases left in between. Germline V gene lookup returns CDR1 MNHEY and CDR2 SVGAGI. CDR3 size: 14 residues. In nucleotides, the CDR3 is TGTGCCAGCAGTTCCGCGGACTGGCGGGGGGGCTACACCTTC. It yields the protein CASSSADWRGGYTF.

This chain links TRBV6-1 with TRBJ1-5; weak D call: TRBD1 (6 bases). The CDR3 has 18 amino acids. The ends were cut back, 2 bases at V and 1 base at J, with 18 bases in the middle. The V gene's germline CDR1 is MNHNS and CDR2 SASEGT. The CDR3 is CASSEYRGAPQSNQPQHF. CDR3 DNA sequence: TGTGCCAGCAGTGAATATCGGGGGGCGCCCCAAAGCAATCAGCCCCAGCATTTT.

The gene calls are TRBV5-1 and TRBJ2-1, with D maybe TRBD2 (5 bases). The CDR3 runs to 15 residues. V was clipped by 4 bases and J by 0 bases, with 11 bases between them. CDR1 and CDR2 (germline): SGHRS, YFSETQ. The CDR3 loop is CASSTDSSSYNEQFF. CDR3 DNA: TGCGCCAGCAGCACGGACTCGAGCTCCTACAATGAGCAGTTCTTC.

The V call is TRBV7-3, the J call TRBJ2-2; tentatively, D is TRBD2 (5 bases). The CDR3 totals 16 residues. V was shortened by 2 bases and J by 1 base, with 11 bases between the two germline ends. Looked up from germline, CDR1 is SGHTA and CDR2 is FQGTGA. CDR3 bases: TGTGCCAGCAGCTTATACGGGGTATTGAACACCGGGGAGCTGTTTTTT. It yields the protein CASSLYGVLNTGELFF.